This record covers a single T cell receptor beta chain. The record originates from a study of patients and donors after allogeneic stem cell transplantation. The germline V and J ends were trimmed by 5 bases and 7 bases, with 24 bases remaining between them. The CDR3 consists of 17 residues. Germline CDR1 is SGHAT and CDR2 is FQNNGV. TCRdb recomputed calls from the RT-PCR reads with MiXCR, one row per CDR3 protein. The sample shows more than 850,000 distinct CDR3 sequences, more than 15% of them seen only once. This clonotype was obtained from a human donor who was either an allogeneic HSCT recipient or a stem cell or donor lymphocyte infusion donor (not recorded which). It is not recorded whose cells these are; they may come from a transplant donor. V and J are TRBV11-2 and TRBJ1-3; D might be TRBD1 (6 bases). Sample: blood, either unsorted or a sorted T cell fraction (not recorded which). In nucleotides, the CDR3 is TGTGCCAGCAGCCTAAGGGAGGACAGAGGCATAAGCAACACCATATATTTT. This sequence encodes CASSLREDRGISNTIYF.